Below are 29 T cell receptor beta chains sequenced from a single sample in a study of blood T cells in healthy people across ages. Combining a sample-barcoded 5' primer with a J-beta primer mix, a second PCR ran for about 6 to 11 cycles. MiXCR, run by TCRdb on the 5' RACE reads, gives a single entry per CDR3 protein. The table shows 1,100,000 or so distinct CDR3 sequences, with roughly 45% occurring only once. Sequencing was performed on blood. These receptors came from a woman aged 55-69 years in good health.

The chain employs TRBV20-1 and TRBJ2-7, with TRBD2 matching over 13 bases. CDR1 is DFQATT, CDR2 SNEGSKA, per germline (reference sequence). The CDR3 runs to 14 residues. The V segment lost 5 bases and the J segment 2 bases; nucleotides outside the gene matches: 3. The DNA for the CDR3 is TGCAGTGCTCCCACTAGCGGGAGGGCCTACGAGCAGTACTTC. Translation: CSAPTSGRAYEQYF.

The chain combines TRBV29-1 with TRBJ2-1; 11 positions agree with TRBD2. CDR3 size: 19 residues. Trimming removed 1 base from V and 5 bases from J; junction bases left unmatched: 16. Germline CDR1 and CDR2: SQVTM and ANQGSEA. Written as DNA, the CDR3 is TGCAGCGTTGAAGCGGGGACCCTGAAACTAGCGGGAGAAAACAATGAGCAGTTCTTC. Translated: CSVEAGTLKLAGENNEQFF.

In this sample, this clonotype turned up once. This chain connects TRBV20-1 to TRBJ2-5; D gene unclear. Germline-derived CDR1 and CDR2 are DFQATT and SNEGSKA (reference sequence). Trimming cost V 6 bases and J 5 bases, with 16 bases left between them. The CDR3 contains 13 residues. The CDR3 is CSAFRAVGETQYF. CDR3 in DNA: TGCAGTGCCTTCCGAGCAGTGGGGGAGACCCAGTACTTC.

The chain combines TRBV24-1 with TRBJ2-3; TRBD1 agrees at 7 bases. The length of the CDR3 is 15 residues. V was pared by 5 bases and J by 0 bases, with 4 bases of the junction left unmatched. Germline loops: CDR1 KGHDR, CDR2 SFDVKD. CDR3: CATSAGQTSTDTQYF. As DNA, the CDR3 is TGTGCCACCAGTGCGGGACAGACTAGCACAGATACGCAGTATTTT.

This clonotype has just a few counts. For the CDR3, the DNA is TGTGCCAGCAGCCCGGACAGCTACACCGGGGAGCTGTTTTTT. Residues: CASSPDSYTGELFF. The V and J genes are TRBV11-1 and TRBJ2-2, with D perhaps TRBD1 (6 bases). This CDR3 spans 14 amino acids. Germline V gives CDR1 SGHAT, CDR2 FQDESV (reference sequence). The V end was cut by 5 bases, the J end by 3 bases, with 10 bases between.

This rearrangement joins TRBV5-6 to TRBJ2-1; D call uncertain. Germline assignment: CDR1 SGHDT and CDR2 YYEEEE. Deletions cut 3 bases from V and 12 bases from J, with 13 bases between. The CDR3 is 12 amino acids. The DNA of the CDR3 is TGTGCCAGCAGCTGGAGTGAAAACGGGCAGTTCTTC. This sequence encodes CASSWSENGQFF.

The chain joins TRBV4-1 to TRBJ2-5; 8 bases are a match to TRBD1. Near its end, the DNA agrees better with TRBJ2-1, so the J call may be wrong. The CDR3 spans 17 residues. Per the germline V gene, CDR1 is MGHRA and CDR2 is YSYEKL. This CDR3 is CASSHPTGGQYQETQFF. CDR3 sequence (DNA): TGCGCCAGCAGCCATCCTACAGGGGGACAGTACCAAGAGACCCAGTTCTTC.

This clonotype appeared once. The chain carries TRBV6-6 and TRBJ1-1; possibly TRBD1 for D (6 bases). Between the trimmed V and J ends, which lost 7 bases and 0 bases, there was a span of 15 bases. Germline V gene lookup returns CDR1 MNHNY and CDR2 SVGAGI (reference sequence). The CDR3 loop spans 15 amino acids. CDR3 coding DNA: TGTGCCAGCACGCGGGGGGCAGAGTTGAACACTGAAGCTTTCTTT. It specifies CASTRGAELNTEAFF.

The rearrangement links TRBV28 to TRBJ2-3; TRBD2 agrees at 8 bases. V dropped 6 bases and J dropped 4; count of bases not matched to a gene: 6. Germline loops: CDR1 MDHEN, CDR2 SYDVKM. This CDR3 contains 14 residues. CDR3 coding DNA: TGTGCCAGCAGCCGGGGGGGTCAGGCAGATACGCAGTATTTT. Translated: CASSRGGQADTQYF.

J is TRBJ2-1 and V is TRBV18; the D gene is possibly TRBD1 (5 bases). V lost 0 bases and J lost 9, with 6 bases in between. The germline gives CDR1 KGHSH, CDR2 LQKENI. The CDR3 has 12 residues. The CDR3 reads CASSPPDIEQFF. For the CDR3, the DNA is TGTGCCAGCTCACCACCGGACATTGAGCAGTTCTTC. Filled out from reference TRBV18 and TRBJ2-1, the complete variable domain reads NAGVMQNPRHLVRRRGQEARLRCSPMKGHSHVYWYRQLPEEGLKFMVYLQKENIIDESGMPKERFSAEFPKEGPSILRIQQVVRGDSAAYFCASSPPDIEQFFGPGTRLTVL.

This chain connects TRBV9 to TRBJ2-1; D call uncertain. The J call may be in error: the DNA end matches TRBJ2-7 better. Germline lookup yields CDR1 SGDLS and CDR2 YYNGEE. The length of the CDR3 is 16 residues. CDR3 sequence reads: CASSVVGQTTYNEQYF. For the CDR3, the DNA is TGTGCCAGCAGCGTAGTAGGCCAAACCACCTACAATGAGCAGTACTTC.

This sequence joins TRBV27 and TRBJ2-3, with 13 nucleotides matching TRBD2. Losses at the gene ends were 3 bases for V and 6 bases for J; bases not matched to a gene: 18. Per germline, CDR1 MNHEY and CDR2 SMNVEV (reference sequence). The CDR3 has 20 amino acids. CDR3 protein: CASSFLKPGLAGFSQDTQYF. The CDR3 DNA is TGTGCCAGCAGTTTTTTGAAACCGGGACTAGCGGGATTTTCACAGGATACGCAGTATTTT.

This clonotype was recorded a few times. The V and J genes are TRBV28 and TRBJ2-7, with D perhaps matching TRBD1 or TRBD2 (5 bases each). The CDR3 runs 14 residues. V dropped 2 bases and J dropped 3 bases, with 11 bases sitting between them. Germline V CDR1 and CDR2: MDHEN, SYDVKM. In nucleotides, the CDR3 is TGTGCCAGCAGTTTACAGGGACCTCGCTACGAGCAGTACTTC. It translates to CASSLQGPRYEQYF.

This CDR3 reads CSVEIRPTSGRGSYNEQYF. Written as DNA, the CDR3 is TGCAGCGTTGAAATCCGGCCCACTAGCGGGAGAGGCTCCTACAATGAGCAGTACTTC. The V call is TRBV29-1, the J call TRBJ2-1; 11 nucleotides agree with TRBD2. The tail of the sequence fits TRBJ2-7 better, so the J call may be wrong. CDR3 length: 19 residues. The germline V gene has CDR1 SQVTM and CDR2 ANQGSEA.

V gene TRBV20-1 combines with J gene TRBJ2-5; D unclear. The better agreement between TRBJ2-7 and the DNA end casts doubt on the J call. CDR3 length equals 12 residues. Germline V gives CDR1 DFQATT, CDR2 SNEGSKA (reference sequence). DNA of the CDR3: TGCAGTGCTAGCGGCTATGCCTACGAGCAGTACTTC. Amino acids: CSASGYAYEQYF.

This clonotype was detected a few times. The chain couples TRBV5-1 to TRBJ1-1; D uncertain. CDR1 is SGHRS, CDR2 YFSETQ, per germline. This CDR3 spans 14 amino acids. V lost 4 bases, J lost 5 bases, and 15 bases lay in between. The DNA of the CDR3 is TGCGCCAGCAGCCCGGATGGGAGGTGGACTGAAGCTTTCTTT. It codes for CASSPDGRWTEAFF.

This clonotype has a single count. The rearrangement uses TRBV29-1 and TRBJ2-1; D call uncertain. Germline lookup yields CDR1 SQVTM and CDR2 ANQGSEA. V was cut by 7 bases and J by 0 bases, with 10 bases left in between. The CDR3 totals 13 residues. DNA of the CDR3: TGCAGCGCGCACGGAGACTCCTACAATGAGCAGTTCTTC. Translating it yields CSAHGDSYNEQFF.

The chain uses TRBV12-3 or TRBV12-4 and TRBJ1-5; D is unresolved. V was trimmed by 6 bases and J by 9 bases, leaving 12 bases between them. There are 12 residues in the CDR3. The CDR3 DNA is TGTGCCAGCAGCCTCAGCGTCCCGCCCCAGCATTTT. This gives the protein CASSLSVPPQHF.

This clonotype occurred a few times. The gene calls are TRBV6-5 and TRBJ2-1; D gene uncertain. Between the trimmed V and J ends, which lost 0 bases and 8 bases, there was a span of 14 bases. Germline V gene data show CDR1 as MNHEY and CDR2 as SVGAGI. The CDR3 loop spans 15 amino acids. The CDR3 coding sequence is TGTGCCAGCAGTTACTCTAGGGTAGCATTCTATGAGCAGTTCTTC. Translating it yields CASSYSRVAFYEQFF.

This rearrangement joins TRBV20-1 to TRBJ2-1; 7 nucleotides agree with TRBD2. Germline values: CDR1 DFQATT, CDR2 SNEGSKA (reference sequence). V shed 3 bases and J 5 bases; nucleotides not matched to a gene: 7. The CDR3 length is 14 residues. The CDR3 protein is CSASPPGRDNEQFF. CDR3 sequence (DNA): TGCAGTGCTAGTCCCCCGGGGAGGGACAATGAGCAGTTCTTC.

V usage is TRBV9 and J usage is TRBJ2-7, with 9 bases identical to TRBD2. The end of the DNA is better explained by TRBJ2-5, so the J call may be wrong. Germline V lookup: CDR1 SGDLS, CDR2 YYNGEE. This CDR3 has 15 residues. The CDR3 reads CASSALPGTSETQYF. CDR3 DNA sequence: TGTGCCAGCAGCGCCCTCCCCGGGACTAGCGAGACCCAGTACTTC.

In the case of this clonotype: A much larger clone sits a single nucleotide away, making a read error possible. The chain carries TRBV25-1 and TRBJ1-2; tentatively, D is TRBD1 (5 bases). CDR3 size: 17 residues. Germline assignment: CDR1 MGHDK and CDR2 SYGVNS. V was clipped by 1 base and J by 3 bases, with 18 bases between them. As DNA, the CDR3 is TGTGCCAGCAGTGAATTGCGCCGAGGGACTCCTGACTATGGCTACACCTTC. This sequence encodes CASSELRRGTPDYGYTF.

A few counts support this clonotype. The CDR3 loop reads CASSSRSDPDGYTF. CDR3 nucleotide sequence: TGTGCCAGCAGCTCGAGATCGGATCCGGATGGCTACACCTTC. The rearrangement uses TRBV9 and TRBJ1-2; D uncertain. Between the trimmed V and J ends, which lost 4 bases and 6 bases, there was a span of 16 bases. CDR3 length equals 14 residues. CDR1 is SGDLS and CDR2 is YYNGEE in the germline V gene.

The chain couples TRBV20-1 to TRBJ2-7, with 10 bases aligning to TRBD2. The DNA end is more similar to TRBJ2-5, so the J call may be wrong. From germline, CDR1 is DFQATT and CDR2 SNEGSKA (reference sequence). The CDR3 is 13 residues long. CDR3 in amino acids: CSVGAGGAETQYF. The CDR3 DNA follows: TGCAGTGTCGGAGCGGGAGGGGCGGAGACCCAGTACTTC.

V is TRBV5-1 and J is TRBJ2-3; D call uncertain. The CDR3 totals 13 residues. From germline, CDR1 is SGHRS and CDR2 YFSETQ. Trimming stripped 2 bases from V and 5 bases from J, with 9 bases between. The CDR3: CASSFLVVDTQYF. DNA of the CDR3: TGCGCCAGCAGCTTTCTGGTCGTAGATACGCAGTATTTT.

This chain joins TRBV20-1 and TRBJ2-7; 8 bases are shared with TRBD2. V lost 4 bases and J lost 0; bases outside the gene matches: 11. Germline V gene data show CDR1 as DFQATT and CDR2 as SNEGSKA (reference sequence). The CDR3 has 16 amino acids. CDR3 DNA: TGCAGTGCTACGGGCACTAGCGGAGGGCGCTCCTACGAGCAGTACTTC. Translated: CSATGTSGGRSYEQYF.

This clonotype appeared a few times. The rearrangement uses TRBV7-9 and TRBJ1-6, with D possibly matching TRBD1 (5 bases). The germline gives CDR1 SEHNR, CDR2 FQNEAQ (reference sequence). Trimming took off 5 bases at V and 4 bases at J, with 12 bases between the two ends. This CDR3 comprises 15 residues. The CDR3 bases are TGTGCCAGCAGCCGGCAAGGGACTTATAATTCACCCCTCCACTTT. Its translation: CASSRQGTYNSPLHF.

The chain couples TRBV5-4 to TRBJ2-7; D might be TRBD1 (5 bases). CDR1 is SGHNT, CDR2 YYREEE, per germline (reference sequence). The CDR3 spans 14 residues. Trimming removed 1 base at V and 6 bases at J, with 14 bases between. The CDR3 here is CASSLSGAASEQYF. The CDR3 DNA reads as TGTGCCAGCAGCTTGTCTGGGGCAGCGTCCGAGCAGTACTTC.

About this clonotype: One end of the junction varies from germline; a read error may be responsible. The J gene is TRBJ1-5, the V gene TRBV5-1, with D possibly being TRBD1 (5 bases). The CDR3 totals 15 residues. Germline lookup yields CDR1 SGHRS and CDR2 YFSETQ. CDR3 DNA sequence: TGCGTCAGCAGCTTGTTAGGGGTCCCCAATCAGCCCCAGCATTTT. Protein: CVSSLLGVPNQPQHF.